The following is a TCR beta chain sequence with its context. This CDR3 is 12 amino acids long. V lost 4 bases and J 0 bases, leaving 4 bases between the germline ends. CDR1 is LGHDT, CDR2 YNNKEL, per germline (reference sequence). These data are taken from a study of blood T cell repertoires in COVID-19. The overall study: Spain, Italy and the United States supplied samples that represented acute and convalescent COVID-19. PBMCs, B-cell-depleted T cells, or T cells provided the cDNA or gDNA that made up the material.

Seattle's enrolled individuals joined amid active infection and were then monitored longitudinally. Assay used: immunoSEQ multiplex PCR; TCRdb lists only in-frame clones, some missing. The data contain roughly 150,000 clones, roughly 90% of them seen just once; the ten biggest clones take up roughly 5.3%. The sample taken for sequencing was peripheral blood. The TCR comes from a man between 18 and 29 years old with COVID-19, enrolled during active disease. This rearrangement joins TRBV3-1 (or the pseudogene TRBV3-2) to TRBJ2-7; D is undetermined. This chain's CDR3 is CASSPNSYEQYF. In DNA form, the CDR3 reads TGTGCCAGCAGCCCAAACTCCTACGAGCAGTACTTC.